These T cell receptor beta chains were read from a single sample in a study of blood T cell repertoires in COVID-19. The data were produced by immunoSEQ multiplex PCR, yet TCRdb's version contains in-frame clones alone and is incomplete. The sample lists 130,000 to 150,000 clones, about 85% seen once, with 2% to 3% in the top ten. Sequencing was performed on peripheral blood. These receptor sequences come from a human donor with acute or convalescent COVID-19. The donor label of this sample is uncertain. The CDR3 runs from the conserved cysteine through the conserved F or W. Fields, in order: CDR3 DNA, CDR3 protein, V gene, J gene, clone size, D gene. The D gene is left open where the match is weak. The size field is filled for only some rows; it gives once, few, many or a size class.

TGTGCCAGCTCACCCGGACAGGGGGCGGGTCAGCCCCAGCATTTT	CASSPGQGAGQPQHF	TRBV18	TRBJ1-5	-	TRBD1
TGTGCCTGGAGTGCTCCTGGGTTAGGGGATGAAAAACTGTTTTTT	CAWSAPGLGDEKLFF	TRBV30	TRBJ1-4	-	-
TGTGCCAGAAGGGCGCTAGCGGGAGACCCGGAGCAGTTCTTC	CARRALAGDPEQFF	TRBV7-5	TRBJ2-1	-	-
TGTGCCAGCATGATGGGGGGGACCAATCAGCCCCAGCATTTT	CASMMGGTNQPQHF	TRBV2	TRBJ1-5	-	-
TGTGCCACCAGTGACCAAGGGACTTCGGGGGATACGCAGTATTTT	CATSDQGTSGDTQYF	TRBV24-1	TRBJ2-3	-	-
TGTGCCACGGGTGGCTCTGGGGCCAACGTCCTGACTTTC	CATGGSGANVLTF	TRBV10-3	TRBJ2-6	-	-
TGTGCCAGTAGTAGGACCGGAGGGGATACTGAAGCTTTCTTT	CASSRTGGDTEAFF	TRBV19	TRBJ1-1	once	-
TGTGCCAGCAGCCAAGAACGGGGGATATACACAGATACGCAGTATTTT	CASSQERGIYTDTQYF	TRBV14	TRBJ2-3	-	-
TGCAGTGCTAGTGCTGGGACAGGGGCCAACACTGAAGCTTTCTTT	CSASAGTGANTEAFF	TRBV20-1	TRBJ1-1	-	TRBD1
TGCGCCAGCAGCCGTCAAACAGGGAACACTGAAGCTTTCTTT	CASSRQTGNTEAFF	TRBV5-1	TRBJ1-1	-	-
TGTGCCAGCAGTTCCAGGGAGGAGCAGCCCCAGCATTTT	CASSSREEQPQHF	TRBV12-3/TRBV12-4	TRBJ1-5	-	-
TGTGCCAGCAGTGAAACCCCAGGAGGTGGCTACACCTTC	CASSETPGGGYTF	TRBV2	TRBJ1-2	-	-
TGCGCCAGCAGCTCACGGGGGTTCCAAGAGACCCAGTACTTC	CASSSRGFQETQYF	TRBV5-1	TRBJ2-5	-	-
TGTGCCAGTGGCGGACACGCGAACACTGAAGCTTTCTTT	CASGGHANTEAFF	TRBV6-5	TRBJ1-1	-	-
TGTGCCAGCTCACAAGGGACAGATATCCAAGAGACCCAGTACTTC	CASSQGTDIQETQYF	TRBV18	TRBJ2-5	-	TRBD1
TGTGCCAGTAGTATAGATCACCTGTTAGCGAACACCGGGGAGCTGTTTTTT	CASSIDHLLANTGELFF	TRBV19	TRBJ2-2	-	-
TGTGCCAGCAGTTACAAGTCAGGCCCCTATGGCTACACCTTC	CASSYKSGPYGYTF	TRBV6-6	TRBJ1-2	-	-
TGTGCCAGCAGTCCCACCACTCGACTAGCGGGGGGATTTGGCACAGATACGCAGTATTTT	CASSPTTRLAGGFGTDTQYF	TRBV7-8	TRBJ2-3	-	TRBD2
TGTGCCAGCAGCCCACAGGGGGGCCGGAACACTGAAGCTTTCTTT	CASSPQGGRNTEAFF	TRBV9	TRBJ1-1	once	TRBD1
TGTGCCAGCAGTCTTACAGGGGGGCAAGGCGGCTACACCTTC	CASSLTGGQGGYTF	TRBV28	TRBJ1-2	-	TRBD1
TGTGCCAGCAGCCAGGTCGCAGGGGTGTTGGAAAAAGCTTTCTTT	CASSQVAGVLEKAFF	TRBV3-1/TRBV3-2	TRBJ1-1	-	-
TGTGCCAGCAGTGGCAGAGAGACCCAGTACTTC	CASSGRETQYF	TRBV6-2/TRBV6-3	TRBJ2-5	once	-
TGTGCCAGCAGCTTTTACACGGGACACAACACTGAAGCTTTCTTT	CASSFYTGHNTEAFF	TRBV13	TRBJ1-1	once	-
TGTGCCAGCAGTGAAATAGGGGACAGGGAACTTTCTGGAAACACCATATATTTT	CASSEIGDRELSGNTIYF	TRBV25-1	TRBJ1-3	-	TRBD1
TGTGCCAGCAGTTACTCGCAGACACTTGGCCCCTCCTACGAGCAGTACTTC	CASSYSQTLGPSYEQYF	TRBV6-2/TRBV6-3	TRBJ2-7	once	-
TGTGCCAGCAGTCCAACAGGGACCCGGGGTCAGCCCCAGCATTTT	CASSPTGTRGQPQHF	TRBV28	TRBJ1-5	-	-
TGTGCCAGCAGCTTAAGGTCGGGGTCCTACAATGAGCAGTTCTTC	CASSLRSGSYNEQFF	TRBV11-1	TRBJ2-1	-	-
TGTGCCAGCAGCTTAGGGGGTGGGCAGGGGACCTATGGCTACACCTTC	CASSLGGGQGTYGYTF	TRBV7-8	TRBJ1-2	-	-
TGTGCCAGCAGTCCAGGGACAGGGGGAACCGGGGAGCTGTTTTTT	CASSPGTGGTGELFF	TRBV6-2/TRBV6-3	TRBJ2-2	-	TRBD1
TGTGCCATCAGTGAGTTACAGTTCAATCAGCCCCAGCATTTT	CAISELQFNQPQHF	TRBV10-3	TRBJ1-5	-	-
TGTGCCAGCAGTTACCACAGTACTAGCACCGGGGAGCTGTTTTTT	CASSYHSTSTGELFF	TRBV6-5	TRBJ2-2	-	-
TGTGCCTGCAGCAGACAGGGGCGAGATGGCTACACCTTC	CACSRQGRDGYTF	TRBV30	TRBJ1-2	once	TRBD1
TGTGCCAGCAGTTACTCGGGGGGTCACACTGAAGCTTTCTTT	CASSYSGGHTEAFF	TRBV6-5	TRBJ1-1	-	-
TGTGCCAGCAGTTACGGGACAGTTTTTAAACAGCCCCAGCATTTT	CASSYGTVFKQPQHF	TRBV6-2/TRBV6-3	TRBJ1-5	-	TRBD1
TGTGCCTGGAGTATGGGACTAGCGGCGGATGAGACCCAGTACTTC	CAWSMGLAADETQYF	TRBV30	TRBJ2-5	-	TRBD2
TGTGCCAGCAGGGGGGGACAGGGTAATGAAAAACTGTTTTTT	CASRGGQGNEKLFF	TRBV7-2	TRBJ1-4	-	TRBD1
TGTGCCAGCAAGACCGGACAGGCTGGGACCGGGGAGCTGTTTTTT	CASKTGQAGTGELFF	TRBV2	TRBJ2-2	-	TRBD1
TGTGCCGTAGGACAGGGGGTCAATGAGCAGTTCTTC	CAVGQGVNEQFF	TRBV19	TRBJ2-1	-	TRBD1
TGTGCCAGCAGCTTAAGAGGGAAGAACACTGAAGCTTTCTTT	CASSLRGKNTEAFF	TRBV7-3	TRBJ1-1	-	-
TGTGCCAGCAGTGGCCTAAGGGGCACGTACAATGAGCAGTTCTTC	CASSGLRGTYNEQFF	TRBV6-2/TRBV6-3	TRBJ2-1	-	-
TGTGCCAGCAGCGAGGGGGATCAGCCCCAGCATTTT	CASSEGDQPQHF	TRBV9	TRBJ1-5	-	-